The sequence of this TCR beta chain was determined in a study of PD-L1 blockade in urothelial cancer (dated by TCRdb to about 2017). In terms of the full investigation: Therapy was started at some point between 2014 and 2016 for all patients, and atezolizumab 1,200 mg was administered intravenously every 3 weeks. About 85% of the roughly 29 patients were identified as males with urothelial cancer of bladder origin, and a prior smoking history was reported by 18 of 29 patients. An ECOG performance status of 0 or 1 was recorded for the patients, and 0 to 3 prior chemotherapy regimens had been received by the patients. Blood samples were analyzed at two time points: 3 weeks after treatment start (second dose) and 6 weeks after treatment start. A median of about 150,000 T cells and some 84,000 unique TCRs was obtained from blood samples, and a median clonality of roughly 0.08 was observed. An exploratory multi-omic analysis was conducted of the somatic, immune and clinical correlates of response to PD-L1 blockade with atezolizumab in urothelial cancer. TCR sequencing covered pretreatment tumor samples and matched, serially collected peripheral blood taken before and after atezolizumab treatment. Durable clinical benefit was defined as a progression-free survival longer than 6 months, and TCR features were additionally tested against progression-free survival and overall survival. In the same patients who had TCR sequencing, pretreatment tumors also underwent whole exome sequencing and RNA sequencing. Several patients achieved durable clinical benefit and some 21 did not. Pretreatment blood TCR-seq was available for around 29 patients, at least one posttreatment blood collection was obtained for some 25 patients, and tumor TCR-seq was available for some 25 patients.

As concerns this clone: Its specific antigen is unknown. No much larger clone exists at a distance of one base, and base qualities are not known.

Each PCR received spiked-in synthetic TCR analog templates so that absolute template abundance could be estimated from read counts. The immunoSEQ assay used bias-controlled V and J gene primers to amplify TCRbeta CDR3 regions from genomic DNA. Sequencing of rearranged TCRbeta segments was done at approximately 20X coverage. Per the source publication's procedure: Clustering was used to correct sequencing errors, and CDR3s were annotated against IMGT so that V, D and J genes could be assigned. Only productive TCRbeta rearrangements were used in downstream analyses, excluding out-of-frame or stop-codon sequences. Clonality was calculated as one minus the Shannon entropy normalized by the log of the number of unique productive sequences. Clones differing between time points or between blood and tumor were identified by Fisher's exact test with Benjamini-Hochberg correction at adjusted p below 0.01. The table was pulled from immuneACCESS by TCRdb, which kept in-frame rearrangements only. Such tables lose some clones; where checked, under half of the loss comes from unresolved V genes, and the rest has no known cause. V, J and clone size derive from that table, while D and trimming were established from the DNA sequence. The sample table holds tens of thousands of clones, of which approximately 83% were seen once. Under 15% of the sample lies in the top ten.

Overall study outcomes, separate from this receptor: Small sample size (n of about 30) and many exploratory analyses mean the results are intended to be hypothesis-generating. Among patients with durable benefit, tumor-associated TCR clones showed greater expansion in peripheral blood 3 weeks after treatment started (n = 22, p = 0.022). A pretreatment peripheral blood TCR clonality below the median was linked to improved progression-free and overall survival.

The germline V end is reduced by 4 bases and the J end by 8 bases; junction bases left unmatched: 4. The CDR3 numbers 14 residues from cysteine through phenylalanine. Of the read, only the CDR3 DNA is kept; its 42 bases are in frame from base 1. The germline V gene supplies CDR1 WSHSY and CDR2 SAAADI. The time point label, as the study defines it: pretreatment peripheral blood. A total of roughly 31 patients with locally advanced or metastatic urothelial carcinoma, treated at Memorial Sloan Kettering on a trial protocol, made up the cohort. Peripheral blood mononuclear cells were collected from each patient pretreatment and during treatment, giving between 1 and 8 total time points per patient. The Qiagen DNeasy Blood extraction kit was used to purify genomic DNA from total PBMCs and tumor samples. PBMCs were collected pretreatment and during treatment, and were isolated and stored as previously described.

The chain joins TRBV10-2 to TRBJ1-4, and TRBD1 aligns with 10 junction nucleotides. This TCR came from a man in his 60s with urothelial cancer. Specimen: PBMCs, collected around atezolizumab (anti-PD-L1) treatment. The CDR3 in this case is CASSGQGAGEKLFF. DNA sequence: TGCGCCAGCAGTGGACAGGGGGCCGGGGAAAAACTGTTTTTT.